The 16 T cell receptor beta chains listed next were all sequenced from one sample in a study of OX40 agonist ivuxolimab in advanced cancers. Generated by immunoSEQ multiplex PCR, the TCRdb table keeps only in-frame clones and is missing some. The sample carries under 95,000 clones, roughly nine tenths recorded once. The sequencing here drew on CD4+ or CD8+ T cells sorted from blood, taken in a trial of the OX40 agonist ivuxolimab. The receptors originated from an adult with an advanced solid tumor such as melanoma, head and neck, liver or kidney cancer.

This chain connects TRBV7-9 to TRBJ1-3, with 9 bases lining up with TRBD1. V was pared by 5 bases and J by 2 bases, with 10 bases of the junction left unmatched. Germline V gene data show CDR1 as SEHNR and CDR2 as FQNEAQ (reference sequence). This CDR3 comprises 17 residues. CDR3: CASSHRSGTGPGNTIYF. CDR3 bases: TGTGCCAGCAGCCACCGGTCGGGGACAGGGCCTGGAAACACCATATATTTT.

The genes are TRBV5-4 and TRBJ2-3; D gene ambiguous. The germline V gene has CDR1 SGHNT and CDR2 YYREEE (reference sequence). This CDR3 spans 13 amino acids. V lost 0 bases and J lost 6, with 8 bases in between. The CDR3 DNA reads as TGTGCCAGCAGCTTGGTGTCTGTTGATACGCAGTATTTT. The encoded protein is CASSLVSVDTQYF.

The chain uses TRBV5-6 and TRBJ2-7; 8 positions match TRBD2. Trimming removed 9 bases from V and 0 bases from J; junction bases left unmatched: 11. Germline V gene sequence: CDR1 SGHDT, CDR2 YYEEEE. The CDR3 is 15 amino acids. Here the CDR3 DNA reads TGTGCCACCCAGCGTCTGGCGGGAGGCTCCTACGAGCAGTACTTC. It codes for CATQRLAGGSYEQYF.

The rearrangement links TRBV6-1 to TRBJ1-3; weak D call: TRBD1 (5 bases). The CDR3 length is 13 residues. Germline assignment: CDR1 MNHNS and CDR2 SASEGT. Deletions cut 8 bases from V and 4 bases from J, with 12 bases between. CDR3 sequence: CASSGTRGNTIYF. CDR3 in DNA: TGTGCCAGCTCTGGGACCAGAGGAAACACCATATATTTT.

V and J are TRBV7-3 and TRBJ2-3; D not certain. This CDR3 region has 15 residues. Trimming removed 5 bases from V and 4 bases from J, with 16 bases in between. Germline loops: CDR1 SGHTA, CDR2 FQGTGA. The CDR3 DNA is TGTGCCAGCAGCCTCGGACCGTTGAGCTCAGATACGCAGTATTTT. It specifies CASSLGPLSSDTQYF.

The rearrangement uses TRBV7-9 and TRBJ1-1; D is undetermined. The CDR3 has 14 residues. CDR1 and CDR2 (germline): SEHNR, FQNEAQ (reference sequence). Between the trimmed V and J ends, which lost 4 bases and 1 base, there was a span of 10 bases. The CDR3 DNA reads TGTGCCAGCAGCTCGGCCGGAGCGAACACTGAAGCTTTCTTT. Residues: CASSSAGANTEAFF. The full variable domain, with the rest looked up from reference TRBV7-9 and TRBJ1-1, is DTGVSQNPRHKITKRGQNVTFRCDPISEHNRLYWYRQTLGQGPEFLTYFQNEAQLEKSRLLSDRFSAERPKGSFSTLEIQRTEQGDSAMYLCASSSAGANTEAFFGQGTRLTVV.

The DNA of the CDR3 is TGCGCCAGCAGCTTGGCCGGGATAGCGGGGGAGACCCAGTACTTC. Translating gives CASSLAGIAGETQYF. The chain uses TRBV5-1 and TRBJ2-5, with TRBD2 identical over 8 bases. CDR1 SGHRS and CDR2 YFSETQ come from the germline V gene. CDR3 size: 15 residues. V shed 0 bases and J 5 bases; nucleotides not matched to a gene: 6.

Notes on this clone: The same CDR3 can be traced to other DNA sequences in this sample. The V gene is TRBV14, the J gene TRBJ1-2; no firm D call. This CDR3 region has 12 residues. The V end lost 0 bases, the J end lost 4 bases, and 3 bases lay between the germline ends. Germline assignment: CDR1 SGHDN and CDR2 FVKESK. The CDR3 nucleotides are TGTGCCAGCAGCCAAGAGGCCTATGGCTACACCTTC. As protein: CASSQEAYGYTF. The full variable domain, its missing parts supplied by reference TRBV14 and TRBJ1-2, is EAGVTQFPSHSVIEKGQTVTLRCDPISGHDNLYWYRRVMGKEIKFLLHFVKESKQDESGMPNNRFLAERTGGTYSTLKVQPAELEDSGVYFCASSQEAYGYTFGSGTRLTVV.

J is TRBJ1-3 and V is TRBV2; D not certain. V lost 4 bases, J lost 4 bases, and 5 bases lay in between. CDR1 and CDR2 (germline): SNHLY, FYNNEI. This CDR3 has 12 residues. The CDR3 DNA is TGTGCCAGCAGTGTAACGGGAAACACCATATATTTT. Its protein product is CASSVTGNTIYF.

The chain combines TRBV5-6 with TRBJ2-5; D remains ambiguous. CDR1 is SGHDT and CDR2 is YYEEEE in the germline V gene. V was clipped by 3 bases and J by 2 bases, with 5 bases between them. There are 12 residues in the CDR3. The CDR3, as DNA: TGTGCCAGCAGCTCGCGGCAAGAGACCCAGTACTTC. Translating gives CASSSRQETQYF. Filled out from reference TRBV5-6 and TRBJ2-5, the complete variable domain reads DAGVTQSPTHLIKTRGQQVTLRCSPKSGHDTVSWYQQALGQGPQFIFQYYEEEERQRGNFPDRFSGHQFPNYSSELNVNALLLGDSALYLCASSSRQETQYFGPGTRLLVL.

The CDR3 here is CASSPGLEMKTQYF. CDR3 DNA sequence: TGTGCCAGCAGTCCTGGACTAGAAATGAAGACCCAGTACTTC. The chain has TRBV2 and TRBJ2-5, with 7 positions matching TRBD2. The germline gives CDR1 SNHLY, CDR2 FYNNEI. The V and J ends lost 5 bases and 6 bases, in that order; junction bases with no gene match: 9. The CDR3 has 14 residues.

The chain carries TRBV28 and TRBJ1-4, with 7 bases matching TRBD1. CDR1 is MDHEN, CDR2 SYDVKM, per germline. The CDR3 consists of 15 residues. V trimming: 6 bases; J trimming: 3 bases; junction bases outside the gene matches: 7. This CDR3 is CASREEGASNEKLFF. In DNA, the CDR3 is TGTGCCAGCAGGGAGGAGGGGGCCTCTAATGAAAAACTGTTTTTT.

J is TRBJ2-3 and V is TRBV13; D ambiguous. This CDR3 is 14 amino acids long. Trimming shortened V by 4 bases and J by 0 bases, and 8 bases separated the two germline ends. CDR1 and CDR2 from the germline V gene are PRHDT and FYEKMQ (reference sequence). The CDR3 loop reads CASSSLRSTDTQYF. The CDR3 bases are TGTGCCAGCAGCTCCTTGAGGAGCACAGATACGCAGTATTTT.

J is TRBJ2-6 and V is TRBV25-1; D might be TRBD1 or TRBD2, each matching 5 bases. The germline gives CDR1 MGHDK, CDR2 SYGVNS. Trimming took off 4 bases at V and 1 base at J, with 14 bases between the two ends. This CDR3 is 17 amino acids long. The CDR3 region is CASSVGRLRSGANVLTF. The CDR3 DNA follows: TGTGCCAGCAGTGTGGGACGGCTACGTTCTGGGGCCAACGTCCTGACTTTC.

This clone was counted a single time. This rearrangement joins TRBV28 to TRBJ1-6, with 7 bases matching TRBD1. Germline trimming cut 2 bases from V and 8 bases from J; bases unmatched to any gene: 6. There are 15 residues in the CDR3. CDR1 is MDHEN and CDR2 is SYDVKM in the germline V gene. CDR3 in amino acids: CASSLIDREYSPLHF. DNA of the CDR3: TGTGCCAGCAGTTTAATAGACAGGGAATATTCACCCCTCCACTTT.

As DNA, the CDR3 is TGTGCCAGCAGTCCGACAGGGGGCAATCAGCCCCAGCATTTT. Translating it yields CASSPTGGNQPQHF. The J gene is TRBJ1-5, the V gene TRBV11-2; 8 bases are shared with TRBD1. Germline V gene sequence: CDR1 SGHAT, CDR2 FQNNGV. Trimming at V came to 6 bases and at J to 2 bases, leaving 3 bases not matched to a gene. This CDR3 region has 14 residues.